The clone carrying this TCR beta chain was detected ten times or more. Its target is unknown. With iRepertoire HTBI primers and Arm-PCR of CDR3 regions, TCR beta libraries were built. Each CDR3 protein is one row after TCRdb ran MiXCR on the multiplex PCR reads. The sample consists of hundreds of thousands of distinct CDR3 sequences, about 14% of them appearing once. This sample is part of a study of regulatory T cells in long-lasting Graves disease. CDR1 and CDR2 (germline): MNHEY, SMNVEV (reference sequence). V shed 3 bases and J shed 12 bases, with 15 bases lying between them. This CDR3 contains 14 residues. General study findings and limits: The study found persistent patients shared more public clonotypes (roughly 2,500) than new patients (approximately 870).

Specified time point: newly diagnosed GD, antithyroid drugs for less than 3 months. RNA extracted from PBMCs served as the sequencing template. This sample comprised peripheral blood mononuclear cells (PBMCs), obtained at new diagnosis, from a patient treated with antithyroid drugs. The rearrangement links TRBV27 to TRBJ1-6; maybe TRBD1 (5 bases). This TCR came from a female donor with Graves disease. This chain's CDR3 is CASSLRDWQKPLHF. The CDR3 region has the DNA TGTGCCAGCAGTTTGCGGGACTGGCAAAAACCCCTCCACTTT.